This TCR beta chain was identified during a study of blood T cells in healthy people across ages (dated by TCRdb to about 2015). Context from the whole study: In model experiments, template switching captured roughly one uniquely barcoded TCR beta cDNA molecule for every two T cells. Age-related changes in TCR beta repertoire diversity were measured in the study by deep sequencing normalized with unique cDNA molecular identifiers. The donors were split into four age groups: young (average around 15 years), middle-aged (roughly 42), aged (around 67) and long-lived (roughly 88). To avoid experimental bias, donors of different ages were randomly spread across the sequencing lanes. For two donors (one aged 18 to 30 and one aged 80 or older), the study analyzed two additional independent replicas of 1 million unique cDNA reads from the same blood draw.

The germline V gene encodes CDR1 MNHNY and CDR2 SVGAGI (reference sequence). Measured from the cysteine to the phenylalanine, the CDR3 is 15 residues long. Of the read, only the CDR3 DNA is kept; its 45 bases are in frame from base 1. The roughly 38 donors, aged roughly 6 to 90 years, were systemically healthy Caucasian individuals from Russia. Each donor gave around 9.5 milliliters of peripheral blood, collected into EDTA-treated Vacutainer tubes. Ficoll-Paque density-gradient centrifugation was used to isolate PBMCs, with at least 6 million per sample. Total RNA was extracted from PBMCs with Trizol reagent, with at least 5 micrograms obtained per sample. For every donor, an aliquot of PBMCs went through flow cytometry to measure the percentages of naive CD45RAhigh/CD27high T cells. To prepare the library, 5' RACE was applied. Sequencing used an Illumina HiSeq 2500. A second PCR of roughly 7 to 11 cycles was performed with a sample-barcoded 5' primer and a J-beta primer mix. A template-switch 5' adaptor carrying 12 random nucleotides introduced a unique molecular identifier onto each TCR beta cDNA molecule. Each sample yielded at least 2.5 million CDR3-containing paired-end reads. The Mint cDNA synthesis kit, primed by a TRBC-specific oligonucleotide, was used to synthesize first-strand cDNA from all RNA. All cDNA was treated with uracil-DNA glycosylase and then went through a first 18-cycle PCR with the universal primers M1SS and BC2_uni_R. As for the authors' bioinformatics: For normalization, 1 million high-quality reads were randomly selected from each sample, with every read carrying a distinct molecular identifier. Reads with shared molecular identifiers were discarded instead of being binned into consensus sequences. MiTCR, set to a Q25 quality threshold and the strictest error-elimination algorithm, was used for CDR3 identification, clonotype clustering and error correction. A nonparametric unseen species model using Euler transformation provided a lower-bound estimate of total TCR beta diversity. TCRdb reanalyzed the raw reads on its own, using fastp at Q25 for trimming and MiXCR for clone calling, and kept in-frame beta chains. Each entry is one CDR3 protein sequence, shown with its most common DNA and genes. TCRdb, rather than the study authors, made the V and J calls. Recorded for this sample are about 1,500,000 distinct CDR3 sequences; over 25% of them occurred a single time. The ten largest clones add up to roughly 8% of the sample.

Summary of the overall study and its limitations: Observed TCR beta diversity correlated strongly with the percentage of naive T cells measured by flow cytometry. Estimates of total diversity from one million sequenced T cells were regarded as lower bounds and underestimates. Because profiling used bulk unsorted PBMCs, naive and antigen-experienced compartments could not be compared conclusively. The CMV infection status of donors was not known, potentially confounding age-related changes in expanded clonotypes. Compared with the aged group, more naive CD4+ T cells, fewer expanded clones and increased TCR diversity were shown by the long-lived group, suggesting age selection. Observed TCR beta diversity per million T cells fell roughly linearly with age, and a significant reduction was already apparent by age about 38.

As concerns this clonotype: The clone's antigen remains unknown. Within one base of it there is no much larger clone, and no base qualities were kept.

The sequence is built from TRBV6-6 and TRBJ2-7, with TRBD2 as a weak D call on 7 bases. Gene TRBJ2-5 matches the end of the DNA better, so the J call may be wrong. The receptor comes from a woman aged 30 to 39 in good health. Sequenced sample: blood. This receptor has the CDR3 CASSNSGGPGETQYF. The DNA sequence is TGTGCCAGCAGCAACTCCGGGGGGCCAGGAGAGACCCAGTACTTC.